This T cell receptor (beta chain) was sequenced during a study of blood T cells in healthy people across ages. Study-wide points: Those diversity estimates obtained from one million T cells were thought to be underestimates. Any changes in expanded clonotypes were possibly confounded, as donor CMV status remained unknown.

Primed by a sample-barcoded 5' primer and a J-beta primer mix, a second PCR proceeded for about 6 to 11 cycles. A template-switch adaptor that had 12 random nucleotides put a tag on each cDNA molecule. TCRdb passed the 5' RACE reads through MiXCR, listing each CDR3 protein once. This sample has 1,500,000 or so distinct CDR3 sequences, with under 55% found just once. On this clonotype: Its specificity is not known.

CDR3 length equals 14 residues. V dropped 3 bases and J dropped 3 bases, with 12 bases sitting between them. Per germline, CDR1 LGHNA and CDR2 YNFKEQ. The clonotype originates from a woman under 30 in good health. Source material: blood. The chain carries TRBV4-2 and TRBJ2-7; D call uncertain. The CDR3 DNA reads TGTGCCAGCAGCCAGCCCCGTGGTGACTACGAGCAGTACTTC. It is translated as CASSQPRGDYEQYF.